The 3 T cell receptor beta chains in this list originate from one sample, sequenced in a study of Graves' ophthalmopathy and Graves' hyperthyroidism. The TCR beta CDR3 regions underwent amplification from RNA transcripts. Second-round multiplex PCR followed a first-round RT-PCR using HTBI primers. TCRdb re-called the multiplex PCR reads with MiXCR, one entry per CDR3 protein. Counted here are a few hundred thousand distinct CDR3 sequences, roughly 18% occurring once; the ten biggest clones make up approximately 1.4%. Sequencing used peripheral blood. These receptors were collected from a woman under 30 with Graves' ophthalmopathy.

This clonotype was seen ten or more times. CDR3 residues: CASSLVYRGRTGETQYF. CDR3 sequence (DNA): TGTGCCAGCAGCTTAGTTTACAGGGGGCGGACTGGAGAGACCCAGTACTTC. V and J are TRBV11-1 and TRBJ2-5; 9 nucleotides line up with TRBD1. With 1 base clipped from V and 4 bases from J, the junction kept 10 bases outside the gene matches. Germline V CDR1 and CDR2: SGHAT, FQDESV (reference sequence). This CDR3 comprises 17 residues.

In its sample, this clonotype was seen many times. The rearrangement uses TRBV12-3 or TRBV12-4 and TRBJ2-7; 7 bases line up with TRBD2. CDR3 length equals 16 residues. V shed 2 bases and J 2 bases; nucleotides not matched to a gene: 9. The CDR3 region has the DNA TGTGCCAGCAGTTTAAAAAGGGCTAGCGGCCCCTACGAGCAGTACTTC. It encodes CASSLKRASGPYEQYF.

This clonotype was detected many times. The rearrangement links TRBV10-3 to TRBJ1-2, with no clear D. Trimming cost V 10 bases and J 4 bases, with 13 bases left between them. From germline, CDR1 is ENHRY and CDR2 SYGVKD. The CDR3 has 12 residues. Here the CDR3 DNA reads TGTGCCACCTCGGGCACGTCCTATGGCTACACCTTC. Amino acids: CATSGTSYGYTF.